This record covers a single TCR beta chain. Its target antigen remains unknown. No per-base quality is available; no much larger clone lies one base away. A distance of 9 bases separates the germline ends of V and J, which lose 3 bases and 0 bases respectively. Taken from the germline V gene (reference sequence), the CDR1 and CDR2 loops are LNHDA and SQIVND. Taken from cysteine to phenylalanine, the CDR3 has 15 residues. Only the CDR3 DNA stays, 45 bases, in frame from base 1. Ophthalmopathy patients had moderately to severely active disease, Clinical Activity Score of at least 3, NOSPECS grade of at least 4, and disease duration under 3 months. Patients were excluded if they had other autoimmune diseases, uncontrolled infections, pregnancy or lactation. Diagnosis was based on clinical symptoms, serum thyroxine, TRAb, thyroid ultrasound and orbital computed tomography. Ficoll-Paque density gradient centrifugation was used to isolate PBMCs from about 9 ml of fresh peripheral blood. Total RNA was extracted with Trizol reagent and quality-checked on an Agilent 2100 Bioanalyzer.

For repertoire sequencing, the TCR beta CDR3 regions were amplified from RNA transcripts. The first round was an RT-PCR using HTBI primers with the Qiagen OneStep RT-PCR kit, and this first round was followed by a second-round multiplex PCR, then size selection and purification. The libraries underwent paired-end sequencing with 100 bp reads on an Illumina HiSeq2000. From the authors' description of their analysis: SOAPnuke was used to process the reads, removing any read that contained adapters or uncalled bases, had a mean Phred below 15, or lacked an exact match to the constant primer or identifier. COPE v1.2.5 was used to merge the high-quality paired reads. Clonotypes were defined as unique nucleotide sequences and were aligned to IMGT TRB V, D and J references using MiTCR v1.1. Analysis was restricted to V-J combinations with a frequency above 0.0001, which covered roughly 99% of repertoires. For each V-J combination, a TCR clonal expansion and chaos score was defined as F50 clonal expansion divided by the chaos observed in the TCRdist matrix. Features were reduced by Welch's t-statistics and random forest to around 14 V-J combinations, which fed a naive Bayes classifier. The Morisita-Horn index was used to measure how similar the thyroid and blood repertoires were. Clones were called with MiXCR by TCRdb after fastp trimmed the public reads at Q25, and only in-frame beta chains were retained. All rows with the same CDR3 protein become a single entry with the most common DNA and genes. These V and J calls rely on TCRdb rather than the paper's analysis. The sample table shows 300,000 or so distinct CDR3 sequences, and roughly a sixth are seen once. Approximately 13% of the sample is taken by the ten largest.

This sample stems from a study of Graves' ophthalmopathy and Graves' hyperthyroidism (dated by TCRdb to the late 2010s). Regarding the complete study: Peripheral blood was collected at initial diagnosis, before any treatment. The study used signatures of the TCR beta repertoire to tell Graves' ophthalmopathy apart from Graves' hyperthyroidism and to predict which patients would progress to ophthalmopathy. In total, 135 blood samples were TCR-sequenced: approximately 42 ophthalmopathy, over 70 hyperthyroidism and some 17 hyperthyroidism-to-ophthalmopathy patients. A discovery set of 100 patients (43 ophthalmopathy, around 57 stable hyperthyroidism) was enrolled to explore V-J signatures distinguishing ophthalmopathy from hyperthyroidism. The independent validation cohort included approximately 19 hyperthyroidism patients plus 17 patients who later progressed from hyperthyroidism to ophthalmopathy. In more than five hyperthyroidism patients, T-cell repertoires of thyroid tissue and blood were compared. After sampling, hyperthyroidism patients received methimazole starting at 30 mg daily, and ophthalmopathy patients received high-dose intravenous methylprednisolone. What the work shows at the level of the full study, not this receptor alone: In cross-validation, the 13-signature model distinguished ophthalmopathy from stable hyperthyroidism with around 90% sensitivity and around 81% specificity, while in the test set the corresponding values were around 79% and 71%. Sample size was not statistically predetermined, and group allocation was not concealed from the investigators. In validation, the model predicted ophthalmopathy progression with more than 70% sensitivity and 72.22% specificity; 12 predicted patients were CT-confirmed with GO in a median of around 6 months. Most of the expanded thyroid clonotypes with a frequency above 0.001 were also detected in blood, and it was suggested that the thyroid immune response may be reflected by blood repertoires.

This sequence originates from an adult man with Graves' ophthalmopathy. The chain uses TRBV19 and TRBJ1-5, and possibly TRBD1, on 6 matching bases. Sequenced sample: peripheral blood. This receptor carries the CDR3 CASSMAGDSNQPQHF. The DNA is as follows: TGTGCCAGTAGTATGGCAGGGGATAGCAATCAGCCCCAGCATTTT.